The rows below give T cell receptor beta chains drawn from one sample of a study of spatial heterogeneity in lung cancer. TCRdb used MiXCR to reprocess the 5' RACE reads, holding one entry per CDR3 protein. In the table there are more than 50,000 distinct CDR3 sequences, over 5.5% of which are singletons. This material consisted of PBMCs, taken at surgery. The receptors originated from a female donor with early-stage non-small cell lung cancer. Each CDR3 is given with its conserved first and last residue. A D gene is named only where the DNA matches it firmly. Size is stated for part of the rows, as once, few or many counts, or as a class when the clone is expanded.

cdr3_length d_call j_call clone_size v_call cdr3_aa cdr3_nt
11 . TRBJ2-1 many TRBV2 CASQYYNEQFF TGTGCCAGCCAATATTACAATGAGCAGTTCTTC
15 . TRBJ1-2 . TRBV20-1 CSARGFGEIYYGYTF TGCAGTGCTAGAGGATTTGGAGAGATTTATTATGGCTACACCTTC
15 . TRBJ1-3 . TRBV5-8 CASSLQGTSGNTIYF TGTGCCAGCAGCTTGCAGGGAACCTCTGGAAACACCATATATTTT
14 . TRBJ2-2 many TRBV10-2 CASRDGPRPGELFF TGCGCCAGCAGGGACGGCCCTCGTCCCGGGGAGCTGTTTTTT
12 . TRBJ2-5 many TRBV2 CASNRRGETQYF TGTGCCAGCAACCGGAGAGGAGAGACCCAGTACTTC
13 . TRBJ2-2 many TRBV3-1 CASRQAVAGELFF TGTGCCAGCCGACAAGCAGTGGCCGGGGAGCTGTTTTTT
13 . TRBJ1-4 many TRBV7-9 CASSPALNEKLFF TGTGCCAGCAGCCCAGCCCTTAATGAAAAACTGTTTTTT
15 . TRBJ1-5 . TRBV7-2 CASSLGPGNNQPQHF TGTGCCAGCAGCTTAGGGCCAGGGAATAATCAGCCCCAGCATTTT
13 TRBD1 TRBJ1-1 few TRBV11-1 CASSLAGTGRSFF TGTGCCAGCAGCTTAGCCGGGACAGGGAGGTCTTTCTTT
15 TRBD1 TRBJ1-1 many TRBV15 CATSGGQGTDTEAFF TGTGCCACCAGCGGAGGACAGGGGACGGACACTGAAGCTTTCTTT
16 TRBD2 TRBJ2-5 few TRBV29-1 CSVEGYSGGARETQYF TGCAGCGTTGAAGGGTATAGCGGGGGGGCTCGTGAGACCCAGTACTTC
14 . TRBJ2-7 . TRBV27 CASSYLPGMGEQYF TGTGCCAGCAGCTATCTCCCAGGGATGGGCGAGCAGTACTTC
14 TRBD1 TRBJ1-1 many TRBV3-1 CASSHRDRSLGAFF TGTGCCAGCAGCCACCGGGACAGGTCCTTAGGGGCTTTCTTT
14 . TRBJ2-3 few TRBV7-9 CASSFSNPTDTQYF TGTGCCAGCAGCTTTTCTAACCCCACAGATACGCAGTATTTT
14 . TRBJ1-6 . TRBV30 CAWRGGNSNSPLHF TGTGCCTGGAGGGGCGGTAACTCGAATTCACCCCTCCACTTT
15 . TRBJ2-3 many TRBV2 CASSEGGLGTDTQYF TGTGCCAGCAGTGAAGGGGGCCTCGGCACAGATACGCAGTATTTT
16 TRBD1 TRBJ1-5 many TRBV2 CASSASRGQGGQPQHF TGTGCCAGCAGCGCAAGTCGGGGACAGGGGGGTCAGCCCCAGCATTTT
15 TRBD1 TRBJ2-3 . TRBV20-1 CSASTGTETEDTQYF TGCAGTGCTTCAACCGGGACAGAAACGGAAGATACGCAGTATTTT
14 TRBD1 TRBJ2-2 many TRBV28 CASSSGQHTGELFF TGTGCCAGCAGTTCGGGACAGCACACCGGGGAGCTGTTTTTT
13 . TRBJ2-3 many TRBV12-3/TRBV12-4 CASSPPARERLYF TGTGCCAGCAGTCCGCCCGCGAGGGAGAGGCTGTATTTT
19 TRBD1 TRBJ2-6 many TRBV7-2 CASSLAPGQTTPGANVLTF TGTGCCAGCAGCTTAGCCCCGGGACAGACCACGCCTGGGGCCAACGTCCTGACTTTC
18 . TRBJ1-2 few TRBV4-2 CASSQDRARTVTNYGYTF TGTGCCAGCAGCCAAGATAGGGCCCGGACAGTAACTAACTATGGCTACACCTTC